Sequencing of this T cell receptor beta chain was carried out in a study of CD8 T cells in Susac syndrome (dated 2019 in TCRdb). Regarding the research as a whole: Repertoire sequencing was used to test whether CD8+ T cell activation and differentiation in Susac syndrome was antigen driven. CD8+ T cell repertoire clonality was compared between around eleven healthy donors, approximately 14 Susac syndrome patients and some 15 multiple sclerosis patients.

About this clonotype: This receptor's antigen is unknown. No base qualities exist here, and no much larger clone lies one base off it.

RNA was extracted using the RNeasy kit, and about 0.5 to 1 ug of the RNA was reverse transcribed with random hexamers. The immunoSEQ multiplex PCR assay, covering 54 Vbeta and 13 Jbeta segments, was used to amplify TCR beta CDR3 regions. Bias from PCR amplification was corrected by using a synthetic template baseline for primer optimization and for computational correction. The study's processing was this. Reads were annotated to V, D and J genes per IMGT and analyzed with immunoSEQ Analyzer, keeping only productive sequences. To calculate clonality, Shannon entropy was normalized by log2 of the number of productive unique sequences and then subtracted from one. For each patient and control, public and private clones were evaluated within the 100 most prevalent clones. A clone was defined as Susac-specific if it was absent from the healthy and MS cohorts, from 1052 published viral clones and from other ImmuneACCESS disease sequences. Using fastp trimming at Q25 and MiXCR clonotype assembly, TCRdb reanalyzed the public sequencing data and kept in-frame beta chains. Rows merge per CDR3 protein into single entries with the most common DNA and genes. What appears here as the V and J calls and clone size reflects TCRdb's work, not the paper's. The table for this sample lists some 400,000 distinct CDR3 sequences; more than 80% of them were counted only once. The ten largest make up about 0.12% of the sample.

Broader findings and caveats from the paper: The study acknowledged that relatively few individuals were included in the TCR sequencing and HLA analysis.

Cut back by 3 bases and 0 bases, the V and J ends lie 8 bases apart. The CDR3 contains 14 residues, cysteine and phenylalanine counted. The retained sequence is limited to the CDR3, 42 bases, with the frame set at the first base. Peripheral blood CD8+ and CD4+ T cells from healthy donors, Susac syndrome patients and multiple sclerosis patients were profiled by high-throughput TCR beta sequencing. Multiple sclerosis controls were treatment-naive patients with stable or active relapsing-remitting disease fulfilling revised McDonald criteria. Bulk CD8+ and CD4+ T cells were purified magnetically by negative isolation, whereas CD8+ TEMRA cells were enriched by FACS. Blood was drawn into EDTA tubes, processed within 24 hours, and PBMCs were isolated by density gradient centrifugation. PBMCs destined for TCR sequencing were cryopreserved in liquid nitrogen and later thawed in a 37 °C water bath. A purity of at least 90% was achieved for sorted or isolated CD4+, CD8+ and CD8+ TEMRA cells.

The sequencing sample was made of CD8+ T cells from PBMCs. The sequence was obtained from a human donor with multiple sclerosis. The V and J genes are TRBV12-3 or TRBV12-4 and TRBJ1-2; no D gene call is confident. The CDR3 amino acid sequence is: CASSLSGANYGYTF. DNA sequence: TGTGCCAGCAGTTTGAGCGGAGCTAACTATGGCTACACCTTC.